The T cell receptor beta chain described here comes from a study of blood T cell repertoires in COVID-19. Across the whole study: The United States, Italy and Spain provided the acute and convalescent COVID-19 samples. The cDNA or gDNA used as material had been derived from T cells, B-cell-depleted T cells, or PBMCs.

Original handling: For nucleated cells, counts were estimated from reference gene primer amplification. Profiling relied on immunoSEQ multiplex PCR, and the TCRdb table lists in-frame clones only, not all of them. That table gives V, J and clone size, and the DNA gave D and trimming. In the table there are 250,000 to 300,000 clones, roughly 89% of which are singletons. The V gene's germline CDR1 is KGHDR and CDR2 SFDVKD. This CDR3 has 13 amino acids. Trimming removed 5 bases from V and 5 bases from J, with 11 bases in between. This clone was seen only a few times. This chain connects TRBV24-1 to TRBJ1-1; maybe TRBD1 (5 bases). This receptor was taken from a woman aged 25 to 39 with COVID-19, enrolled during active disease. Input material: peripheral blood. The CDR3 loop is CATSGTQSTEAFF. CDR3 in DNA: TGTGCCACCAGTGGGACACAGTCTACTGAAGCTTTCTTT.